The 3 T cell receptor beta chains reported below all come from one sample, sequenced in a study of T cell changes during pregnancy in multiple sclerosis. TCRdb's copy holds only in-frame clones and misses some; the assay was immunoSEQ multiplex PCR. The data hold about 50,000 clones, with around 90% observed a single time. This specimen consisted of peripheral blood, obtained after pregnancy. Every receptor here comes from a female donor in good health, enrolled as a control in a pregnancy study.

The V gene is TRBV7-2, the J gene TRBJ1-2; unclear D gene. Per the germline V gene, CDR1 is SGHTA and CDR2 is FQGNSA. V was trimmed by 5 bases and J by 6 bases, leaving 19 bases between them. This CDR3 contains 15 residues. The CDR3 nucleotides read TGTGCCAGCAGCCCCGAGGTAACCGCCCAACATGGCTACACCTTC. Translation: CASSPEVTAQHGYTF.

The V gene is TRBV19, the J gene TRBJ1-5; 11 bases are a match to TRBD1. The V and J ends lost 5 bases and 8 bases, in that order; junction bases with no gene match: 5. The CDR3 consists of 14 residues. Germline CDR1 is LNHDA and CDR2 is SQIVND (reference sequence). DNA of the CDR3: TGTGCCAGTAGTGGGGGGGGACAGGGGGAGCCCCAGCATTTT. Protein sequence: CASSGGGQGEPQHF.

The DNA for the CDR3 is TGTGCCAGCAGCCAATCCGGACTAGTTGGGTTAGCCAAAAACATTCAGTACTTC. Its translation: CASSQSGLVGLAKNIQYF. The chain couples TRBV16 to TRBJ2-4; TRBD2 matches at 7 bases. CDR3 length: 18 amino acids. Germline V gene sequence: CDR1 KGHSY, CDR2 FQNENV. V lost 0 bases to trimming and J lost 0 bases; unmatched junction nucleotides: 8.